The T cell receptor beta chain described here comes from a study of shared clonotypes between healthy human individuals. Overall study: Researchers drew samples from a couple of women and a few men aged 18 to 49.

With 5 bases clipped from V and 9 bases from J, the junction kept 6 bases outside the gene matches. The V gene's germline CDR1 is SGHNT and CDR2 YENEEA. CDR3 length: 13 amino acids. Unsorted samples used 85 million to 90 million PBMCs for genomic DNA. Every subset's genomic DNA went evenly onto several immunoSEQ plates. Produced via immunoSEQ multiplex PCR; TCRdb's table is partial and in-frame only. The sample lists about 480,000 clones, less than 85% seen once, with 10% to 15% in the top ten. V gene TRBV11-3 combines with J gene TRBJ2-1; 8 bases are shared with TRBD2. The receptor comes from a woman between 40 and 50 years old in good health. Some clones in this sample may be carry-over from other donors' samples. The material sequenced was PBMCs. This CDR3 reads CASSKTSAGEQFF. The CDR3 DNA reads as TGTGCCAGCAGCAAGACTAGCGCAGGTGAGCAGTTCTTC.